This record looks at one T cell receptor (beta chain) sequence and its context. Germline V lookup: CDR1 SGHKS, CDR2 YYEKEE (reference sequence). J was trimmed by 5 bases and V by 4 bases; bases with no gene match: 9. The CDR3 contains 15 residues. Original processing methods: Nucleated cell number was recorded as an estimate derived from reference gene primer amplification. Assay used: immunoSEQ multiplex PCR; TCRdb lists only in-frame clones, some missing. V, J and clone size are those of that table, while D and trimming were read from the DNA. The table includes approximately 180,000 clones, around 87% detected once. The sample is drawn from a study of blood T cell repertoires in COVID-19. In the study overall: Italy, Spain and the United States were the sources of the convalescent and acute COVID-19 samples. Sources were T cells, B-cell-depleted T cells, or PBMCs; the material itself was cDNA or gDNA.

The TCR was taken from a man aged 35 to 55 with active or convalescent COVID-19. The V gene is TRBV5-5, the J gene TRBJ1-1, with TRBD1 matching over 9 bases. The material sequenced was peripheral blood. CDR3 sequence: CASSPGVDRGTEAFF. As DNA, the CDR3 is TGTGCCAGCAGCCCAGGGGTCGACAGGGGGACTGAAGCTTTCTTT.